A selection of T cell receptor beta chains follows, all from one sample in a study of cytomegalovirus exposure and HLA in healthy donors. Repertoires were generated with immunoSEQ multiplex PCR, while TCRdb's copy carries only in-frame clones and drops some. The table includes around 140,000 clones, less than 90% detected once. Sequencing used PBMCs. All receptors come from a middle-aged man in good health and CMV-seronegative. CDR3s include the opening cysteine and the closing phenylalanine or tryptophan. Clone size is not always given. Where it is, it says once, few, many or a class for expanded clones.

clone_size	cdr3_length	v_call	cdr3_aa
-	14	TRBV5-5	CASSNRDRAPGQYF
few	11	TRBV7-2	CASSSAGEQYF
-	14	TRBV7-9	CASSLDKLNSPLHF
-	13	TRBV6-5	CASSSGARGELFF
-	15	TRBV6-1	CASSEAGLGPLEQYF
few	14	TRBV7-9	CASSPTGTSDEQFF
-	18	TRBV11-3	CASSLDTSSREVIYEQYF
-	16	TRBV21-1	CASSNSRDRLTYEQYF
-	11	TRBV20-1	CSALYQETQYF
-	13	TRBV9	CASSVAVHETQYF
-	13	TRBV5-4	CASSLVGLGEQFF
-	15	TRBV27	CASSYTGTVTGELFF
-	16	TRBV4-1	CASSLTTAPRTDTQYF
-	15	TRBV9	CASSVRRGLNEKLFF
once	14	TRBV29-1	CSVDTWEGGNTIYF
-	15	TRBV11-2	CASSTGGRGNQPQHF
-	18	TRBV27	CASTLRAAGGISAGELFF
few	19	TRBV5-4	CASSSNPGLAGTAKNIQYF
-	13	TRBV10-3	CAIGKRDDNEQFF
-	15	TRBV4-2	CASSQALAGGIEQYF
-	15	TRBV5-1	CASSLMGYGVETQYF
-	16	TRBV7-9	CSSSLGAGTGGYEQYF
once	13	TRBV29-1	CSSGTTNTGELFF
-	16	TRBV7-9	CASSLARTGSSYEQYF
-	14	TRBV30	CAWIPPGLAYEQYF
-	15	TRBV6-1	CASTVAGVWTDTQYF
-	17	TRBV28	CASSFRVAGGRQETQYF
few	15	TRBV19	CASSLQGAFNSPLHF
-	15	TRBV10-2	CASSESTYGDNEQFF
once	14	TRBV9	CASSAWGRVEEQYF
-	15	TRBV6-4	CASSDDAGGSGELFF
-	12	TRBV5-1	CASWPGEGEQYF
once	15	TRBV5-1	CASSLEGGRATEAFF
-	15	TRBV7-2	CASSVQQGSGNTIYF
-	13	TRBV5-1	CATARPGYNEQFF
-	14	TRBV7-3	CASSSSGGGRELFF
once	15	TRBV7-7	CASSFGGETTDTQYF
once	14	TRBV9	CASSVGGPSYGYTF
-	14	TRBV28	CASSVGAYTGELFF
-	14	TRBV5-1	CASSFDRSTDTQYF
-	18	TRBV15	CATSRGLGTSGFTDTQYF
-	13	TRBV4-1	CASSTRRDTEAFF
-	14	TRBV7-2	CASSLRQGNTEAFF
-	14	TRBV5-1	CASTRGTLFNEQFF
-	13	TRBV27	CASSPYSGKPQHF
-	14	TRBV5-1	CASSFRQGTDTQYF
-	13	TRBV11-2	CASSFGGDTEAFF
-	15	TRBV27	CASSPAQGLKREQYF
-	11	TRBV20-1	CSAIFGTEAFF
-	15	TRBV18	CASSLPGGLNQPQHF
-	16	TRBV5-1	CASSLVPAGGRDTQYF
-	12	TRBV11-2	CASGRGDYEQYF
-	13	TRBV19	CASRDIPSAPLHF